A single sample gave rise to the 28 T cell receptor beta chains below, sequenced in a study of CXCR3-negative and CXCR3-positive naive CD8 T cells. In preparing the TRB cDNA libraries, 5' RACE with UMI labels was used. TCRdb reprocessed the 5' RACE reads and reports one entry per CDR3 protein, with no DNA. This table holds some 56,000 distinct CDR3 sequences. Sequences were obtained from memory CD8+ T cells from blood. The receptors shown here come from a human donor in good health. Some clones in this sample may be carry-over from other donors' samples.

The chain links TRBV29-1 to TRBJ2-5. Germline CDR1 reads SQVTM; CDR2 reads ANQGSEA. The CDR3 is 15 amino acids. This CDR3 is CSVEDVGVIGETQYF.

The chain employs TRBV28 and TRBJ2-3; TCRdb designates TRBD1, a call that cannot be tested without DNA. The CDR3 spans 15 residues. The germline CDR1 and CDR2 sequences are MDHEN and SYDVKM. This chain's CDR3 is CASSNRAVVPDTQYF.

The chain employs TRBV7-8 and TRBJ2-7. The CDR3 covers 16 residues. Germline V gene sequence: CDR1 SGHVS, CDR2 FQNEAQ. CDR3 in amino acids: CASSLGQYPRSYEQYF.

The CDR3 loop reads CASSLSTWEQFF. The chain has TRBV7-9 and TRBJ2-1. The germline gives CDR1 SEHNR, CDR2 FQNEAQ (reference sequence). This CDR3 has 12 amino acids.

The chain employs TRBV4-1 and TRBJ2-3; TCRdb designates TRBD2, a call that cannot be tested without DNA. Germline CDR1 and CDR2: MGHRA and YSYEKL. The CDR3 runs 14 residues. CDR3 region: CASSQDEGTDTQYF.

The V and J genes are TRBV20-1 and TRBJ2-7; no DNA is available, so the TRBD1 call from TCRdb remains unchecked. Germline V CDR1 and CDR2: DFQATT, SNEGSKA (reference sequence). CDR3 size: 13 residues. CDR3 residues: CSAPGTAIHEQYF.

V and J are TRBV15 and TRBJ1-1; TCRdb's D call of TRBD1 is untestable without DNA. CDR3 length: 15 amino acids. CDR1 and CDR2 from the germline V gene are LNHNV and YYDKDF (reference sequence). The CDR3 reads CATSRLDSLRFEAFF. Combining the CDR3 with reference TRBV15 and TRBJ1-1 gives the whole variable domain DAMVIQNPRYQVTQFGKPVTLSCSQTLNHNVMYWYQQKSSQAPKLLFHYYDKDFNNEADTPDNFQSRRPNTSFCFLDIRSPGLGDTAMYLCATSRLDSLRFEAFFGQGTRLTVV.

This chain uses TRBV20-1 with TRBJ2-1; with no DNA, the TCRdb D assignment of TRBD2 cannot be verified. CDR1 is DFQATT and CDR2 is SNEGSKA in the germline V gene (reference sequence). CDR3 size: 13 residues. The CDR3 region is CSASLAGWNEQFF.

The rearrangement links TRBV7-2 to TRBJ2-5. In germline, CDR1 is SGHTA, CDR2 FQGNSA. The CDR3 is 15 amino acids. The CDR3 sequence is CASSLGTTSGETQYF.

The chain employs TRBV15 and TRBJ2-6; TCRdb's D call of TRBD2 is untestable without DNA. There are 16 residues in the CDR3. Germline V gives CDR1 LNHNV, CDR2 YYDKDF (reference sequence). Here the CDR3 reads CATSRDGNSGANVLTF.

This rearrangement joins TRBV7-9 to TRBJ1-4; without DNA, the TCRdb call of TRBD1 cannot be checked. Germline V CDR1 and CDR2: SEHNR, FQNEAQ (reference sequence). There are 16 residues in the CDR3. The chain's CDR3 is CASSLEEGQENEKLFF.

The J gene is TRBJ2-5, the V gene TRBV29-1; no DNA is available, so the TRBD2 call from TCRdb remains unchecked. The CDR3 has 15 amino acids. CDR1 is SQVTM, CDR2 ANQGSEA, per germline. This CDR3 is CSVTHSGGYQETQYF.

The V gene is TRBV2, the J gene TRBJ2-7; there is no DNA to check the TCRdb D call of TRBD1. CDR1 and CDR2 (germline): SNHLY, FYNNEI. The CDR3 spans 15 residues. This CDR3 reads CASSERGQDAYEQYF.

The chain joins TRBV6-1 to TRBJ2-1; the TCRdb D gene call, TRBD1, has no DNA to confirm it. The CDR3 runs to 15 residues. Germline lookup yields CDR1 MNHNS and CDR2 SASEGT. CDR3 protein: CASRSRDTVDNEQFF.

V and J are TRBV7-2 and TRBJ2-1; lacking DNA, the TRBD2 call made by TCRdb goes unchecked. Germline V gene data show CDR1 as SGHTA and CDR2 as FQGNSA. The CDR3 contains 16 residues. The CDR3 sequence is CASSLNSGEVNNEQFF.

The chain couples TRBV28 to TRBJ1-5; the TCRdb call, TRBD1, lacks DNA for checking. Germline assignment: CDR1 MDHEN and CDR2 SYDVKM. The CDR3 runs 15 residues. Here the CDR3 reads CASSLTGDSNQPQHF.

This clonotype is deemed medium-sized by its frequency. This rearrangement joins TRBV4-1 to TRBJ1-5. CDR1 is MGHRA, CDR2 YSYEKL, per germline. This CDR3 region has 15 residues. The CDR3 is CASSQGIVGNQPQHF.

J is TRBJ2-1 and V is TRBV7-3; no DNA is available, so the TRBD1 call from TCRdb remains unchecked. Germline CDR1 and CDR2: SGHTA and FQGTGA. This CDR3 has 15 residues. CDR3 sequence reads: CASSWGGNPYNEQFF.

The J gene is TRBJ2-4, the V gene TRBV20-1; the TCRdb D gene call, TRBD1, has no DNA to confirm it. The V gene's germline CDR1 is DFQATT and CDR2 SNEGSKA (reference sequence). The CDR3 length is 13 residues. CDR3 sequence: CSAPGVAKNIQYF.

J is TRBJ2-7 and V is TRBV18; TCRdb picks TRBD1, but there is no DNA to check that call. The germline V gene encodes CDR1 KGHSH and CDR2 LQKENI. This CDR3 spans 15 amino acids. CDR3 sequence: CASSPRLGPSYEQYF.

The CDR3 reads CASSAGTGAREQYF. This chain uses TRBV7-9 with TRBJ2-7; as DNA is missing, the TRBD1 call by TCRdb cannot be tested. Germline V gives CDR1 SEHNR, CDR2 FQNEAQ (reference sequence). CDR3 length: 14 amino acids.

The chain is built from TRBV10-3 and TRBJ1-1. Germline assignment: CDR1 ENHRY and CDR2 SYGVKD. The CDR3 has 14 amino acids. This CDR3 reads CAISAGGESAEAFF.

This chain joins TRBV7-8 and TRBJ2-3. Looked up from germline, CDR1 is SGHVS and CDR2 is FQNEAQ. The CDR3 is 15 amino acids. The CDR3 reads CASSQAATVTDTQYF.

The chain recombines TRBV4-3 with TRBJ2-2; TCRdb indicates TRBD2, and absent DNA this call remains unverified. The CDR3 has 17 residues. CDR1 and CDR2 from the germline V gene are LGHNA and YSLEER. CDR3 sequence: CASSQDRGGTNTGELFF.

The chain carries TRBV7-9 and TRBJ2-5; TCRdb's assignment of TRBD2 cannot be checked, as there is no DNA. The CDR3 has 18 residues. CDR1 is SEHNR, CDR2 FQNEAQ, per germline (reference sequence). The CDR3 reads CASSRFRTSGGDQETQYF.

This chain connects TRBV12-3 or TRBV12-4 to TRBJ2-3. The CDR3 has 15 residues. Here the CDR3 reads CASSFDEGSTDTQYF.

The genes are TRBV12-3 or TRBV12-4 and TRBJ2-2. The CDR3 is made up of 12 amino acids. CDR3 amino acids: CASSPRAGELFF.

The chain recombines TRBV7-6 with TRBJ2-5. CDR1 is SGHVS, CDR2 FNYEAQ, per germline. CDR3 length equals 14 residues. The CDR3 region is CASSLRHPQETQYF.